The T cell receptor beta chain under discussion was sequenced for a study of graft-versus-host responses after intestinal transplantation. Study outcomes and limitations: Allografts from individuals with graft-donor T cell macrochimerism displayed high graft-versus-host to host-versus-graft clonal ratios. Recipient marrow contained GvH clones, some of which appeared first in ileum or blood.

Details on this clone: Antigen unknown.

Using immunoSEQ multiplex PCR, the repertoire was profiled, and TCRdb retains in-frame clones only, with some absent. The sample yields roughly 97,000 clones, about nine tenths seen once. The V and J ends lost 4 bases and 8 bases, in that order; junction bases with no gene match: 10. This CDR3 is 17 amino acids long. CDR1 and CDR2 (germline): MGHRA, YSYEKL. The source of this sequence is a human donor who was the organ donor for an intestinal transplant. Sequences were derived from unstimulated CD4+ T cells sorted from spleen or lymph node cells, sampled before transplant. This sequence joins TRBV4-1 and TRBJ2-1, with TRBD2 identical over 14 bases. As DNA, the CDR3 is TGCGCCAGCAGCCCGACGGGACTAGCGGGGGTTATCGATGAGCAGTTCTTC. This translates into CASSPTGLAGVIDEQFF.